The entry below gives a single T cell receptor (beta chain) sequence along with its context. Germline V gene sequence: CDR1 SGHTA, CDR2 FQGTGA. The CDR3 extends over 12 amino acids. V lost 4 bases and J lost 5, with 7 bases in between. This entry is derived from a study of blood T cell repertoires in COVID-19. Across the study: COVID-19 samples, acute and convalescent, were from the United States, Italy and Spain. PBMCs, B-cell-depleted T cells, or T cells were the source of the cDNA or gDNA that made up the material.

As originally analysed: The assay estimated nucleated cells by amplifying reference gene primers. Assay: immunoSEQ multiplex PCR; the TCRdb copy retains only in-frame clones and omits some. Clonal size and the V and J genes are those of that table, whereas D and trimming came from the DNA. Among about 120,000 clones listed, approximately 90% were seen once. The specimen was peripheral blood. This chain joins TRBV7-3 and TRBJ2-3, with D unresolved. This receptor was identified in a human donor in a cohort sampled during active COVID-19. The CDR3 is CASSSSGDTQYF. The DNA for the CDR3 is TGTGCCAGCAGCTCCTCGGGAGATACGCAGTATTTT.